This TCR beta chain was profiled in a study of immune characterization of retroperitoneal liposarcoma. Each CDR3 protein gets one entry after TCRdb re-called the PCR reads with MiXCR. The repertoire holds fewer than 9,500 distinct CDR3 sequences, with around 40% as singletons. This CDR3 is 16 amino acids long. Looked up from germline, CDR1 is MNHEY and CDR2 is SMNVEV (reference sequence). The chain has TRBV27 and TRBJ2-1, with 8 nucleotides matching TRBD1. The J call may not be correct, given that the DNA end is closer to TRBJ2-5. Sequencing was carried out using tumor tissue. The sequence derives from a male donor with retroperitoneal liposarcoma. The DNA of the CDR3 is TGTGCCAGCAGTACGGCAAGACAGGGGCGAAGAGAGACCCAGTACTTC. Amino acids: CASSTARQGRRETQYF.